A selection of T cell receptor beta chains follows, all from one sample in a study of cytomegalovirus exposure and HLA in healthy donors. The assay was immunoSEQ multiplex PCR, and TCRdb's table has in-frame clones only and misses some. The sample records approximately 140,000 clones, 70% to 85% being singletons. Sequenced sample: PBMCs. The receptors derive from a woman aged 40-49 years in good health and CMV-seronegative. The CDR3 runs from the conserved cysteine through the conserved F or W. Fields, in order: D gene, V gene, J gene, clone size, CDR3 protein, CDR3 DNA. The D gene is left open where the match is weak. A clone size is listed for some rows: how often the clone was seen (once, few, many), or a class if it is expanded.

d_gene: NA
v_gene: TRBV7-9
j_gene: TRBJ1-1
abundance: once
CDR3aa: CASSPPRPEPEAFF
CDR3nt: TGTGCCAGCAGTCCTCCGAGGCCGGAGCCTGAAGCTTTCTTT

d_gene: TRBD1
v_gene: TRBV10-1
j_gene: TRBJ2-1
abundance: NA
CDR3aa: CASSELGDREASNEQFF
CDR3nt: TGCGCCAGCAGTGAGCTTGGGGACAGGGAGGCGTCTAATGAGCAGTTCTTC

d_gene: TRBD2
v_gene: TRBV4-3
j_gene: TRBJ2-1
abundance: once
CDR3aa: CASSQDKTWLAGRAREQFF
CDR3nt: TGCGCCAGCAGCCAAGATAAGACTTGGCTAGCGGGGAGGGCTCGTGAGCAGTTCTTC

d_gene: NA
v_gene: TRBV7-8
j_gene: TRBJ2-7
abundance: NA
CDR3aa: CASSLVDGLSSYEQYF
CDR3nt: TGTGCCAGCAGCTTAGTGGACGGACTTAGCTCCTACGAGCAGTACTTC

d_gene: TRBD2
v_gene: TRBV9
j_gene: TRBJ2-2
abundance: NA
CDR3aa: CASSVGLAGPGELFF
CDR3nt: TGTGCCAGCAGCGTCGGACTAGCGGGACCCGGGGAGCTGTTTTTT

d_gene: TRBD2
v_gene: TRBV28
j_gene: TRBJ2-7
abundance: NA
CDR3aa: CASSTLALSGSGFYEQYF
CDR3nt: TGTGCCAGCAGTACTTTAGCCCTGAGCGGGAGCGGCTTTTACGAGCAGTACTTC

d_gene: TRBD1
v_gene: TRBV25-1
j_gene: TRBJ1-1
abundance: NA
CDR3aa: CASKKTQGGTEAFF
CDR3nt: TGTGCCAGCAAGAAAACACAGGGGGGGACTGAAGCTTTCTTT

d_gene: NA
v_gene: TRBV15
j_gene: TRBJ1-1
abundance: NA
CDR3aa: CATSRDLRGATEAFF
CDR3nt: TGTGCCACCAGCAGAGATCTTCGGGGGGCCACTGAAGCTTTCTTT

d_gene: NA
v_gene: TRBV6-5
j_gene: TRBJ1-1
abundance: NA
CDR3aa: CASSYQVQIGTEAFF
CDR3nt: TGTGCCAGCAGTTACCAGGTGCAGATCGGAACTGAAGCTTTCTTT

d_gene: TRBD2
v_gene: TRBV5-1
j_gene: TRBJ2-5
abundance: NA
CDR3aa: CASSLSGLAGGETQYF
CDR3nt: TGCGCCAGCAGCCTATCGGGACTAGCGGGAGGAGAGACCCAGTACTTC

d_gene: NA
v_gene: TRBV5-8
j_gene: TRBJ2-7
abundance: NA
CDR3aa: CASSLGAGAYEQYF
CDR3nt: TGTGCCAGCAGCCTGGGGGCAGGGGCCTACGAGCAGTACTTC

d_gene: NA
v_gene: TRBV28
j_gene: TRBJ2-7
abundance: once
CDR3aa: CASSLGGQGGREQYF
CDR3nt: TGTGCCAGCAGTTTGGGTGGCCAGGGAGGCAGGGAGCAGTACTTC

d_gene: TRBD2
v_gene: TRBV7-2
j_gene: TRBJ2-1
abundance: NA
CDR3aa: CASSLRGGTSGIHEQFF
CDR3nt: TGTGCCAGCAGCTTAAGGGGGGGGACTAGCGGGATCCATGAGCAGTTCTTC

d_gene: NA
v_gene: TRBV7-2
j_gene: TRBJ1-1
abundance: few
CDR3aa: CASSLELTDYMNTEAFF
CDR3nt: TGTGCCAGCAGCTTAGAGTTGACAGATTACATGAACACTGAAGCTTTCTTT

d_gene: NA
v_gene: TRBV5-1
j_gene: TRBJ2-1
abundance: NA
CDR3aa: CASSLALSLEQFF
CDR3nt: TGCGCCAGCAGCTTGGCCCTTAGCCTGGAGCAGTTCTTC

d_gene: NA
v_gene: TRBV19
j_gene: TRBJ1-2
abundance: NA
CDR3aa: CASSIDRRVKGYTF
CDR3nt: TGTGCCAGTAGTATAGATCGCAGGGTCAAAGGCTACACCTTC

d_gene: NA
v_gene: TRBV7-2
j_gene: TRBJ2-3
abundance: once
CDR3aa: CASSSILDTQYF
CDR3nt: TGTGCCAGCAGCAGCATCCTAGATACGCAGTATTTT

d_gene: NA
v_gene: TRBV6-5
j_gene: TRBJ1-1
abundance: NA
CDR3aa: CASSYKGGGQFTEAFF
CDR3nt: TGTGCCAGCAGTTACAAAGGTGGTGGGCAGTTCACTGAAGCTTTCTTT

d_gene: TRBD2
v_gene: TRBV25-1
j_gene: TRBJ2-3
abundance: NA
CDR3aa: CASSTSGLYTQYF
CDR3nt: TGTGCCAGCAGTACTAGCGGACTTTATACGCAGTATTTT

d_gene: TRBD2
v_gene: TRBV4-2
j_gene: TRBJ2-1
abundance: NA
CDR3aa: CASSQDPGLAAYNEQFF
CDR3nt: TGTGCCAGCAGCCAAGACCCGGGACTAGCGGCATACAATGAGCAGTTCTTC

d_gene: TRBD1
v_gene: TRBV7-9
j_gene: TRBJ2-7
abundance: NA
CDR3aa: CASSHRDSSYEQYF
CDR3nt: TGTGCCAGCAGCCACCGGGACAGCTCCTACGAGCAGTACTTC

d_gene: NA
v_gene: TRBV5-4
j_gene: TRBJ2-7
abundance: NA
CDR3aa: CASSLVVGDEQYF
CDR3nt: TGTGCCAGCAGCTTGGTGGTGGGAGACGAGCAGTACTTC

d_gene: NA
v_gene: TRBV4-1
j_gene: TRBJ1-2
abundance: once
CDR3aa: CASSQAGSYGYTF
CDR3nt: TGCGCCAGCAGCCAAGCGGGGTCCTATGGCTACACCTTC

d_gene: TRBD2
v_gene: TRBV7-9
j_gene: TRBJ2-3
abundance: NA
CDR3aa: CASSTAGADTQYF
CDR3nt: TGTGCCAGCAGTACAGCGGGGGCAGATACGCAGTATTTT

d_gene: TRBD2
v_gene: TRBV28
j_gene: TRBJ2-1
abundance: once
CDR3aa: CASSDPGTRGHNEQFF
CDR3nt: TGTGCCAGCAGTGATCCCGGGACTAGGGGCCACAATGAGCAGTTCTTC

d_gene: NA
v_gene: TRBV5-4
j_gene: TRBJ2-3
abundance: NA
CDR3aa: CASSPRTTSGARSTDTQYF
CDR3nt: TGTGCCAGCAGCCCACGGACTACCTCGGGAGCAAGGTCGACAGATACGCAGTATTTT

d_gene: NA
v_gene: TRBV5-4
j_gene: TRBJ2-3
abundance: NA
CDR3aa: CASSLGGTLNADTQYF
CDR3nt: TGTGCCAGCAGCTTGGGAGGGACACTCAACGCGGATACGCAGTATTTT

d_gene: NA
v_gene: TRBV28
j_gene: TRBJ1-3
abundance: once
CDR3aa: CASSSSRQNSGNTIYF
CDR3nt: TGTGCCAGCAGTTCCTCTAGACAGAACTCTGGAAACACCATATATTTT

d_gene: NA
v_gene: TRBV13
j_gene: TRBJ1-4
abundance: NA
CDR3aa: CASSFPTGKFLSFSTNEKLFF
CDR3nt: TGTGCCAGCAGCTTCCCCACAGGGAAATTCCTCAGTTTCTCAACTAATGAAAAACTGTTTTTT

d_gene: TRBD1
v_gene: TRBV29-1
j_gene: TRBJ2-7
abundance: NA
CDR3aa: CSALTGAYEQYF
CDR3nt: TGCAGCGCCTTGACAGGGGCCTACGAGCAGTACTTC

d_gene: NA
v_gene: TRBV7-2
j_gene: TRBJ1-1
abundance: NA
CDR3aa: CASSSGPFAEAFF
CDR3nt: TGTGCCAGCAGCTCCGGTCCATTCGCTGAAGCTTTCTTT

d_gene: NA
v_gene: TRBV7-2
j_gene: TRBJ2-7
abundance: NA
CDR3aa: CASSLEGNGRSHEQYF
CDR3nt: TGTGCCAGCAGCTTAGAAGGGAACGGGAGATCCCACGAGCAGTACTTC